Given below is one TCR beta chain in context. Sequenced by immunoSEQ multiplex PCR; TCRdb stores in-frame clones only, minus some. The sample carries approximately 300,000 clones, approximately 86% recorded once. These data come from a study of Ad26.COV2.S vaccination and SARS-CoV-2 variants. CDR1 LNHDA and CDR2 SQIVND come from the germline V gene (reference sequence). V was shortened by 4 bases and J by 5 bases, with 9 bases between the two germline ends. CDR3 size: 13 residues. This sample's treatment: some 19 received Ad26.COV2.S at low or high dose, single or two shots; roughly 5 received placebo; per-sample allocation not given. Sample collection was performed on day 63 after the first vaccine or placebo injection.

Specimen: peripheral blood, collected in a trial of Ad26.COV2.S vaccine versus placebo. The TCR was taken from a person between 18 and 65 years old who received the Ad26.COV2.S COVID-19 vaccine or a placebo. The chain has TRBV19 and TRBJ1-5; the D gene is possibly TRBD1 (5 bases). This CDR3 reads CASSSRQYQPQHF. Written as DNA, the CDR3 is TGTGCCAGTAGTAGCAGACAGTATCAGCCCCAGCATTTT.